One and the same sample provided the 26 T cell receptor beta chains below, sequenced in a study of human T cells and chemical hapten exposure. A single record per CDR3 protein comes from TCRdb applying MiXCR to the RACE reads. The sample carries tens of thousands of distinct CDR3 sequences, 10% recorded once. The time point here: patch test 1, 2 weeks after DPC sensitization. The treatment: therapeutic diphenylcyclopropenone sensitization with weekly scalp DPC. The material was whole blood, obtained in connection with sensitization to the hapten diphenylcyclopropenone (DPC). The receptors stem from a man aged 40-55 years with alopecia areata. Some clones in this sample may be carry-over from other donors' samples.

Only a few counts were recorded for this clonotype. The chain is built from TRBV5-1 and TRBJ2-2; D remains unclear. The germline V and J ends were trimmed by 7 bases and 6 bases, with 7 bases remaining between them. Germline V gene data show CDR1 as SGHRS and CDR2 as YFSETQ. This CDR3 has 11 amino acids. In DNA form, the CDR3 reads TGCGCCAGCGGTTTGGCCGGGGAGCTGTTTTTT. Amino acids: CASGLAGELFF.

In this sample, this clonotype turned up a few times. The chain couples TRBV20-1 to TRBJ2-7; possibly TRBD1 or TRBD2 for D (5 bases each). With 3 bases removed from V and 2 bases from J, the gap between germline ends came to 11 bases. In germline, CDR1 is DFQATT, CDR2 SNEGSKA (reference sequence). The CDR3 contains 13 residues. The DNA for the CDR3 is TGCAGTGCTAGCCCCGGGACCCCCTACGAGCAGTACTTC. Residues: CSASPGTPYEQYF.

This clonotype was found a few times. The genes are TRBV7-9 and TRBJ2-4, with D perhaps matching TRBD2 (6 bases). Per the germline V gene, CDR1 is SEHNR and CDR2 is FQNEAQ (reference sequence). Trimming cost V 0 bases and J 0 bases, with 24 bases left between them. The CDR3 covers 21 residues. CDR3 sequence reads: CASSLARGGVSLELAKNIQYF. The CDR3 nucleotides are TGTGCCAGCAGCTTAGCGCGGGGCGGCGTAAGCCTTGAGTTAGCCAAAAACATTCAGTACTTC. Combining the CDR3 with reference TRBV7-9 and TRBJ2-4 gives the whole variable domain DTGVSQNPRHKITKRGQNVTFRCDPISEHNRLYWYRQTLGQGPEFLTYFQNEAQLEKSRLLSDRFSAERPKGSFSTLEIQRTEQGDSAMYLCASSLARGGVSLELAKNIQYFGAGTRLSVL.

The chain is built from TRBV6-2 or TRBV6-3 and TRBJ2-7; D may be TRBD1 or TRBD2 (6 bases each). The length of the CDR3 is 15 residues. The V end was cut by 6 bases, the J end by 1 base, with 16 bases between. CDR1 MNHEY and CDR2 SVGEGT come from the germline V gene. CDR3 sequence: CASSPRRGPSYEQYV. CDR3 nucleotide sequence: TGTGCCAGCAGCCCGCGTCGGGGGCCTTCCTACGAGCAGTACGTC.

CDR3 DNA: TGTGCCAGCAGCTCCGGGGGGCTCTCTGGAAACACCATATATTTT. Protein sequence: CASSSGGLSGNTIYF. The V gene is TRBV9, the J gene TRBJ1-3, with D possibly TRBD1 on 6 matching bases. V was trimmed by 4 bases and J by 0 bases, leaving 11 bases between them. There are 15 residues in the CDR3. Germline V CDR1 and CDR2: SGDLS, YYNGEE.

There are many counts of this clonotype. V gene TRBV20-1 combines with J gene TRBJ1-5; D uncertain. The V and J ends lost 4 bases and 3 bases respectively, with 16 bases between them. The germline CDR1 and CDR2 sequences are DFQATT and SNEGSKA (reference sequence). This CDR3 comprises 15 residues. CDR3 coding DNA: TGCAGTGCTACCGACAAGGACTTCTCCAATCAGCCCCAGCATTTT. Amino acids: CSATDKDFSNQPQHF.

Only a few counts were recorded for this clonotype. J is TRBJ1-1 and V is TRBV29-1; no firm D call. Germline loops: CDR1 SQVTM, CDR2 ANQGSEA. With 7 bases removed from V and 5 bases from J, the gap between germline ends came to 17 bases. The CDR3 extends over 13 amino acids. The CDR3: CSANLVPETEAFF. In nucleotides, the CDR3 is TGCAGCGCTAATTTGGTCCCGGAGACTGAAGCTTTCTTT. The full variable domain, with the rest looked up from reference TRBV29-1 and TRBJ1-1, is SAVISQKPSRDICQRGTSLTIQCQVDSQVTMMFWYRQQPGQSLTLIATANQGSEATYESGFVIDKFPISRPNLTFSTLTVSNMSPEDSSIYLCSANLVPETEAFFGQGTRLTVV.

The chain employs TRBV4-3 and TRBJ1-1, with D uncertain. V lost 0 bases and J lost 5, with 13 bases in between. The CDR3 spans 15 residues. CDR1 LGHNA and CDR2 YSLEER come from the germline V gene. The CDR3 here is CASSQDTTSGTEAFF. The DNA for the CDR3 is TGCGCCAGCAGCCAAGATACCACTTCGGGAACTGAAGCTTTCTTT.

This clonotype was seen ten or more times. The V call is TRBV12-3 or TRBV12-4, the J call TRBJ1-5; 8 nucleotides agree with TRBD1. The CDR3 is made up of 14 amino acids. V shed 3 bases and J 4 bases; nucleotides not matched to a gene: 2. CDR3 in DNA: TGTGCCAGCAGTTTTACAGGGGGTAATCAGCCCCAGCATTTT. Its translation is CASSFTGGNQPQHF.

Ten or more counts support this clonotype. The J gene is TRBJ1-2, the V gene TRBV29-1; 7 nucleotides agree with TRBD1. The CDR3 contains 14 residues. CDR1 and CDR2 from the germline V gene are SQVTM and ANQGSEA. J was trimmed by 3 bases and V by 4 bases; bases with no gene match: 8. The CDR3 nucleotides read TGCAGCGTTGGGTCAGGGGGAGGCGACTATGGCTACACCTTC. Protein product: CSVGSGGGDYGYTF.

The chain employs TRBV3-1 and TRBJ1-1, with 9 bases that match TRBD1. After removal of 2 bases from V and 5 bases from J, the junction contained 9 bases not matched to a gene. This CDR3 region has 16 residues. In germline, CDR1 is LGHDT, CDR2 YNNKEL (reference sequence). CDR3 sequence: CASSQLGQGSRTEAFF. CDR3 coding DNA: TGTGCCAGCAGCCAACTAGGACAGGGGAGTAGGACTGAAGCTTTCTTT.

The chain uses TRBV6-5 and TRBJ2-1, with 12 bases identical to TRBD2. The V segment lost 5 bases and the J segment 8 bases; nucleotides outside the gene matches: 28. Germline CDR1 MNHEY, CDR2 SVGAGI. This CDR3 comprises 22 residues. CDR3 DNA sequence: TGTGCCAGCAGTCCCCTTTATATGGGACTAGCGGGTTCCGGTCTTAACAATGATGAGCAGTTCTTC. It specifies CASSPLYMGLAGSGLNNDEQFF.

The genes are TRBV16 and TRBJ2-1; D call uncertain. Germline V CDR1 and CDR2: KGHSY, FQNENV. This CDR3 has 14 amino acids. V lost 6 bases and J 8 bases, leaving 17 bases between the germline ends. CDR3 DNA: TGTGCCAGCAGTCAAGACGTAGGCGTACATGAGCAGTTCTTC. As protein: CASSQDVGVHEQFF. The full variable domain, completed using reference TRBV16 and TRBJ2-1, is GEEVAQTPKHLVRGEGQKAKLYCAPIKGHSYVFWYQQVLKNEFKFLISFQNENVFDETGMPKERFSAKCLPNSPCSLEIQATKLEDSAVYFCASSQDVGVHEQFFGPGTRLTVL.

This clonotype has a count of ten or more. CDR3 DNA: TGTGCCAGTTGGGGGGACGGGACAGTGGAGTCCACAGATACGCAGTATTTT. This sequence encodes CASWGDGTVESTDTQYF. This chain uses TRBV25-1 with TRBJ2-3; the D gene is possibly TRBD1 (7 bases). Trimming cost V 9 bases and J 2 bases, with 24 bases left between them. The CDR3 loop spans 17 amino acids. Per the germline V gene, CDR1 is MGHDK and CDR2 is SYGVNS.

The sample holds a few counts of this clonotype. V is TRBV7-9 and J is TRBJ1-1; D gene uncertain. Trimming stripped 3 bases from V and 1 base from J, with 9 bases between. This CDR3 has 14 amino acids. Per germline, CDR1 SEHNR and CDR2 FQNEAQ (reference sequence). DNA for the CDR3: TGTGCCAGCAGCTTTGGCAGAGCGAACACTGAAGCTTTCTTT. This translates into CASSFGRANTEAFF.

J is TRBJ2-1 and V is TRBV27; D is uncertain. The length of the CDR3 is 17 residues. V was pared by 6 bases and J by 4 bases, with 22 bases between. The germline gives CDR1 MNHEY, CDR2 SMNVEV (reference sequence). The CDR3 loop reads CASSPSYGGERYNEQFF. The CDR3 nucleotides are TGTGCCAGCAGCCCCTCCTACGGTGGGGAAAGGTACAATGAGCAGTTCTTC.

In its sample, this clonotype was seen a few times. CDR3 sequence (DNA): TGTGCCACCCCAGGGGCGCAACCGAACACTGAAGCTTTCTTT. This sequence encodes CATPGAQPNTEAFF. The chain joins TRBV28 to TRBJ1-1, with D possibly being TRBD1 (6 bases). CDR3 length: 14 residues. V dropped 10 bases and J dropped 1 base, with 16 bases sitting between them. Germline V CDR1 and CDR2: MDHEN, SYDVKM.

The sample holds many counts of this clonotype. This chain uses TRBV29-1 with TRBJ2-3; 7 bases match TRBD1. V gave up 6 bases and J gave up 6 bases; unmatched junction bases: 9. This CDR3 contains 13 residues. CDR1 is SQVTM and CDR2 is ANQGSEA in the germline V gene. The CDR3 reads CSVRTGGGDTQYF. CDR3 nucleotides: TGCAGCGTCAGGACAGGCGGCGGGGATACGCAGTATTTT.

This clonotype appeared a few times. The DNA for the CDR3 is TGTGCCAGCAGTTTTGCGGGAACGAACACTGAAGCTTTCTTT. Encoded protein: CASSFAGTNTEAFF. This chain uses TRBV27 with TRBJ1-1; D is ambiguous. CDR1 MNHEY and CDR2 SMNVEV come from the germline V gene (reference sequence). CDR3 length equals 14 residues. V was shortened by 3 bases and J by 1 base, with 9 bases between the two germline ends.

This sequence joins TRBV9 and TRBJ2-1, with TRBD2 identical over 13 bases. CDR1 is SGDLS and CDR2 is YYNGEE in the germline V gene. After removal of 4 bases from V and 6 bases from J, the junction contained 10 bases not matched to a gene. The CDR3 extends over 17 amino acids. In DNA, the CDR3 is TGTGCCAGCAGCTTGGGACTAGCGGGAACAATCCCCAATGAGCAGTTCTTC. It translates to CASSLGLAGTIPNEQFF.

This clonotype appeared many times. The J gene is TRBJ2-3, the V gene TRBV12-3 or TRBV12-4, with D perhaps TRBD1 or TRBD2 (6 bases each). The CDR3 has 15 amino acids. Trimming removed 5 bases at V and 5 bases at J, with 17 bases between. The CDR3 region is CASSARGTRGDTQYF. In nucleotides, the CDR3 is TGTGCCAGCAGTGCCCGCGGGACAAGAGGAGATACGCAGTATTTT.

CDR3 nucleotide sequence: TGTGCCAGCAGCCATCCCACCGGGACAGGGAGTTCCTACGAGCAGTACGTC. Translating it yields CASSHPTGTGSSYEQYV. The chain links TRBV14 to TRBJ2-7; 9 bases match TRBD1. The trim removed 3 bases at V and 1 base at J, leaving 10 bases unmatched. This CDR3 is built from 17 residues. The germline gives CDR1 SGHDN, CDR2 FVKESK.

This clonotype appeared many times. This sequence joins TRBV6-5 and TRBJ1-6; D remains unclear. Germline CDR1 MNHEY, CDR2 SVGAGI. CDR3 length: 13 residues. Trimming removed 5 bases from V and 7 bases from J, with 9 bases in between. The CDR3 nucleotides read TGTGCCAGCAGTCGGACGGTGAATTCACCCCTCCACTTT. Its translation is CASSRTVNSPLHF.

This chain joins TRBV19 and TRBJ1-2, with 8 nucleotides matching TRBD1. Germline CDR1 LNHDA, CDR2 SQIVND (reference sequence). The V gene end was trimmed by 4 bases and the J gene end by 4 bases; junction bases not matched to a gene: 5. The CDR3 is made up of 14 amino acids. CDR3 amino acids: CASSTGQGGYGYTF. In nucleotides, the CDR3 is TGTGCCAGTAGTACCGGACAGGGAGGCTATGGCTACACCTTC.

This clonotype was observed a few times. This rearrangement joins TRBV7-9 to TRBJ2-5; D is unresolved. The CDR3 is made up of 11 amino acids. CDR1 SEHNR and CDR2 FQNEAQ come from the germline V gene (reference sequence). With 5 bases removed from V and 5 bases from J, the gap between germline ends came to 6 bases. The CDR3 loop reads CASSTVETQYF. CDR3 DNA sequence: TGTGCCAGCAGCACCGTGGAGACCCAGTACTTC.

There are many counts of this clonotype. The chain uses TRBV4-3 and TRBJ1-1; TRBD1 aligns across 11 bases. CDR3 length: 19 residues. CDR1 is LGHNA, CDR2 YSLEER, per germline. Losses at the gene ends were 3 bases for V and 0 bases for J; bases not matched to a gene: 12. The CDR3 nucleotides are TGCGCCAGCAGCCACGCGTCGGGACAGGGGGTGGGGGTGAACACTGAAGCTTTCTTT. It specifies CASSHASGQGVGVNTEAFF.